The 26 T cell receptor beta chains reported below all come from one sample, sequenced in a study of beta chain features in type 1 diabetes. What was sequenced were expressed TCRB transcripts, since all of the isolated RNA had been reverse transcribed. Sequenced by immunoSEQ multiplex PCR; TCRdb stores in-frame clones only, minus some. The top ten clones hold around 0.065% of a sample with around 500,000 clones, 30% of them seen once. Specimen: naive CD4+ T cells from blood. These TCRs come from a man aged 18 to 30 in good health.

This clone was seen a handful of times. This sequence joins TRBV11-2 and TRBJ2-1; D is unresolved. Trimming shortened V by 0 bases and J by 6 bases, and 6 bases separated the two germline ends. CDR1 and CDR2 (germline): SGHAT, FQNNGV. The CDR3 is 13 residues long. CDR3 in amino acids: CASSLDERNEQFF. In DNA, the CDR3 is TGTGCCAGCAGCTTAGACGAGCGCAATGAGCAGTTCTTC.

The chain combines TRBV9 with TRBJ2-5, with 7 bases aligning to TRBD2. The CDR3 spans 11 residues. V dropped 4 bases and J dropped 9; count of bases not matched to a gene: 3. The germline CDR1 and CDR2 sequences are SGDLS and YYNGEE. CDR3 coding DNA: TGTGCCAGCAGCCGGGGGGATGCCCAGTACTTC. This encodes CASSRGDAQYF.

This clone was observed a handful of times. The chain carries TRBV30 and TRBJ2-4, with D unresolved. Trimming shortened V by 0 bases and J by 2 bases, and 8 bases separated the two germline ends. Germline V gene lookup returns CDR1 GTSNPN and CDR2 SVGIG (reference sequence). The CDR3 is 14 amino acids. In nucleotides, the CDR3 is TGTGCCTGGAGTGTAAGTTATACCAAAAACATTCAGTACTTC. Translation gives CAWSVSYTKNIQYF.

V is TRBV4-1 and J is TRBJ1-2; D may be TRBD1 (5 bases). Germline loops: CDR1 MGHRA, CDR2 YSYEKL. Trimming took off 0 bases at V and 2 bases at J, with 10 bases between the two ends. CDR3 length: 15 residues. The CDR3 reads CASSQDLAGNYGYTF. The CDR3 DNA reads TGCGCCAGCAGCCAAGATCTGGCAGGGAACTATGGCTACACCTTC.

The table lists this clone with a few counts. V is TRBV30 and J is TRBJ1-1, with D tentatively TRBD1 (5 bases). This CDR3 comprises 10 residues. V was cut by 8 bases and J by 8 bases, with 12 bases left in between. Germline V gene data show CDR1 as GTSNPN and CDR2 as SVGIG (reference sequence). The CDR3 spells CAGRQKEAFF. The CDR3 DNA is TGTGCCGGTAGACAGAAGGAAGCTTTCTTT.

In this sample, this clone turned up a few times. The V call is TRBV2, the J call TRBJ2-1; D gene uncertain. This CDR3 spans 11 amino acids. Germline V lookup: CDR1 SNHLY, CDR2 FYNNEI. Trimming removed 9 bases at V and 7 bases at J, with 10 bases between. The CDR3 nucleotides are TGTGCCAGGGAAGCCGGAAATGAGCAGTTCTTC. This codes for CAREAGNEQFF.

CDR3 bases: TGTGCCTGGAGTGGTGGAGACAGGGGGAATGGCTACACCTTC. This sequence encodes CAWSGGDRGNGYTF. This sequence joins TRBV30 and TRBJ1-2, with 9 positions matching TRBD1. V trimming: 1 base; J trimming: 6 bases; junction bases outside the gene matches: 6. The CDR3 length is 14 residues. The V gene's germline CDR1 is GTSNPN and CDR2 SVGIG (reference sequence).

In this sample, this clone turned up a few times. The genes are TRBV30 and TRBJ2-2; 12 nucleotides agree with TRBD2. The V gene's germline CDR1 is GTSNPN and CDR2 SVGIG (reference sequence). This CDR3 region has 19 residues. J lost 5 bases, V lost 4 bases, and 17 bases had no gene match. CDR3 in amino acids: CAWTRYIGLAGGVTGELFF. In DNA, the CDR3 is TGTGCCTGGACACGCTATATCGGTCTAGCGGGAGGGGTAACCGGGGAGCTGTTTTTT.

The V and J genes are TRBV5-1 and TRBJ2-4; 8 bases are shared with TRBD2. Trimming cost V 3 bases and J 3 bases; bases outside gene matches: 8. This CDR3 contains 16 residues. The V gene's germline CDR1 is SGHRS and CDR2 YFSETQ. CDR3 bases: TGCGCCAGCAGCTCGACCGGGACTAGTGTCAAAAACATTCAGTACTTC. It specifies CASSSTGTSVKNIQYF.

V is TRBV7-2 and J is TRBJ2-5, with unresolved D. V dropped 3 bases and J dropped 2 bases, with 7 bases sitting between them. Germline CDR1 and CDR2: SGHTA and FQGNSA. The CDR3 loop spans 13 amino acids. The DNA of the CDR3 is TGTGCCAGCAGCTTTGCCAGGCAAGAGACCCAGTACTTC. Translated, it gives CASSFARQETQYF.

The chain links TRBV7-9 to TRBJ2-7; D may be TRBD1 or TRBD2 (5 bases each). Germline-derived CDR1 and CDR2 are SEHNR and FQNEAQ (reference sequence). Trimming pared 6 bases from V and 0 bases from J, leaving 27 bases between. CDR3 length: 19 amino acids. The CDR3 nucleotides read TGTGCCAGCAGGTCACCGGGACCTCACGCTACTCAGTACTCCTACGAGCAGTACTTC. As protein: CASRSPGPHATQYSYEQYF.

There are a few counts of this clone. The rearrangement joins TRBV7-6 to TRBJ2-7, with 10 bases fitting TRBD2. Germline lookup yields CDR1 SGHVS and CDR2 FNYEAQ. Losses at the gene ends were 2 bases for V and 5 bases for J; bases not matched to a gene: 6. The CDR3 totals 15 residues. In DNA form, the CDR3 reads TGTGCCAGCAGCTTACCCAGCGGGAGGGTAAACGAGCAGTACTTC. This sequence encodes CASSLPSGRVNEQYF.

This clone was observed a handful of times. V and J are TRBV7-2 and TRBJ1-2, with D unresolved. V shed 1 base and J shed 2 bases, with 5 bases lying between them. The CDR3 runs 13 residues. Germline CDR1 and CDR2: SGHTA and FQGNSA. DNA of the CDR3: TGTGCCAGCAGCTTAGTACTGAACTATGGCTACACCTTC. Amino acid sequence: CASSLVLNYGYTF.

The V call is TRBV9, the J call TRBJ2-7, with a tentative D call TRBD2 (5 bases). Germline lookup yields CDR1 SGDLS and CDR2 YYNGEE. This CDR3 region has 15 residues. The V and J ends lost 4 bases and 2 bases respectively, with 16 bases between them. This CDR3 is CASSPVGVPPYEQYF. The CDR3 DNA reads as TGTGCCAGCAGCCCCGTGGGAGTCCCCCCCTACGAGCAGTACTTC.

This clone was seen only a few times. The chain combines TRBV29-1 with TRBJ2-1; the match to TRBD1 covers 7 bases. The CDR3 has 18 residues. Per the germline V gene, CDR1 is SQVTM and CDR2 is ANQGSEA. The J segment lost 4 bases and the V segment lost 2 bases, leaving 17 bases of the junction unmatched. CDR3 nucleotides: TGCAGCGTTGAACGTTATGCGGTCCGCAGGGGGAAATACAATGAGCAGTTCTTC. Translated, it gives CSVERYAVRRGKYNEQFF.

This clone was counted only a few times. The V gene is TRBV28, the J gene TRBJ1-2, with no clear D. CDR1 MDHEN and CDR2 SYDVKM come from the germline V gene. V lost 8 bases and J 7 bases, leaving 11 bases between the germline ends. This CDR3 has 11 residues. CDR3 DNA sequence: TGTGCCAGCCAAGAAAGGGCTGGCTACACCTTC. Protein product: CASQERAGYTF.

Only a few counts were recorded for this clone. The chain employs TRBV28 and TRBJ2-7; 11 nucleotides line up with TRBD1. The junction had 7 bases not matched to a gene; V was cut back by 6 bases and J by 3 bases. From germline, CDR1 is MDHEN and CDR2 SYDVKM. The CDR3 is made up of 15 amino acids. Here the CDR3 reads CASSPPGTGGYEQYF. CDR3 bases: TGTGCCAGCAGCCCTCCCGGGACAGGGGGCTACGAGCAGTACTTC.

This sequence joins TRBV5-8 and TRBJ2-5, with 11 bases that match TRBD2. Per the germline V gene, CDR1 is SGHTS and CDR2 is YDEGEE. The CDR3 length is 16 residues. After removal of 4 bases from V and 3 bases from J, the junction contained 8 bases not matched to a gene. The CDR3 nucleotides read TGTGCCAGCAGCCTCGGGACTAGCGGAGCCGAAGAGACCCAGTACTTC. Its protein is CASSLGTSGAEETQYF.

This rearrangement joins TRBV30 to TRBJ2-1, with D unclear. V lost 4 bases and J 6 bases, leaving 10 bases between the germline ends. Per the germline V gene, CDR1 is GTSNPN and CDR2 is SVGIG (reference sequence). The CDR3 is 12 amino acids. CDR3 DNA: TGTGCCTGGACTATTTTTGCCAATGAGCAGTTCTTC. It encodes CAWTIFANEQFF. Full variable domain (missing parts from reference TRBV30 and TRBJ2-1): SQTIHQWPATLVQPVGSPLSLECTVEGTSNPNLYWYRQAAGRGLQLLFYSVGIGQISSEVPQNLSASRPQDRQFILSSKKLLLSDSGFYLCAWTIFANEQFFGPGTRLTVL.

The chain joins TRBV28 to TRBJ2-7, with D possibly being TRBD1 (6 bases). The CDR3 is 13 amino acids. CDR1 and CDR2 from the germline V gene are MDHEN and SYDVKM. V gave up 5 bases and J gave up 5 bases, with 13 bases separating them. In DNA, the CDR3 is TGTGCCAGCAGTGGAGACAGGTTCGACGAGCAGTACTTC. This encodes CASSGDRFDEQYF.

The rearrangement links TRBV4-1 to TRBJ2-3; 13 positions agree with TRBD2. The CDR3 totals 18 residues. V shed 1 base, J shed 5 bases, and the junction held 9 bases outside the gene matches. The germline gives CDR1 MGHRA, CDR2 YSYEKL. DNA of the CDR3: TGCGCCAGCAGCCAAGGATCCGGACTAGCGGGAGTCATAGATACGCAGTATTTT. This translates into CASSQGSGLAGVIDTQYF.

The chain carries TRBV29-1 and TRBJ2-7, with 7 bases fitting TRBD1. Germline CDR1 reads SQVTM; CDR2 reads ANQGSEA. V lost 6 bases to trimming and J lost 4 bases; unmatched junction nucleotides: 6. The CDR3 covers 12 residues. CDR3 amino acids: CSVLTGSYEQYF. The CDR3 region has the DNA TGCAGCGTGCTGACAGGGTCGTACGAGCAGTACTTC.

The rearrangement uses TRBV15 and TRBJ2-5; 10 bases are shared with TRBD2. CDR3 size: 15 residues. The germline gives CDR1 LNHNV, CDR2 YYDKDF (reference sequence). V lost 0 bases, J lost 5 bases, and 3 bases stayed unmatched. The chain's CDR3 is CATSRDLAGDETQYF. The CDR3 DNA follows: TGTGCCACCAGCAGAGACCTAGCGGGAGATGAGACCCAGTACTTC.

This chain uses TRBV5-1 with TRBJ2-1, with 7 bases that match TRBD2. This CDR3 is 15 amino acids long. Germline lookup yields CDR1 SGHRS and CDR2 YFSETQ. V lost 2 bases to trimming and J lost 5 bases; unmatched junction nucleotides: 7. The CDR3 nucleotides read TGCGCCAGCAGCTTAATGGCTAGCGGTGACAATGAGCAGTTCTTC. Residues: CASSLMASGDNEQFF.

The rearrangement joins TRBV29-1 to TRBJ2-1, with 8 bases fitting TRBD2. This CDR3 spans 13 amino acids. CDR1 SQVTM and CDR2 ANQGSEA come from the germline V gene. V shed 7 bases, J shed 4 bases, and the junction held 6 bases outside the gene matches. CDR3 sequence reads: CSAAPSGYNEQFF. The CDR3 DNA follows: TGCAGCGCGGCCCCTAGCGGGTACAATGAGCAGTTCTTC.

This clone was seen only a few times. The rearrangement uses TRBV29-1 and TRBJ2-5, with a weak D call TRBD1 (6 bases). From germline, CDR1 is SQVTM and CDR2 ANQGSEA. The V end was cut by 4 bases, the J end by 3 bases, with 9 bases between. CDR3 size: 12 residues. The CDR3 DNA follows: TGCAGCGTTGTATACAGGGAAGAGACCCAGTACTTC. Amino acids: CSVVYREETQYF.